A single sample gave rise to the 9 T cell receptor beta chains below, sequenced in a study of cytomegalovirus exposure and HLA in healthy donors. Primers included in the PCR were 60 Vbeta and 13 Jbeta primers. Clones were read by immunoSEQ multiplex PCR, and TCRdb kept only the in-frame ones, dropping some. The sample contains over 100,000 clones, over 75% of which appear only once. The sample taken for sequencing was PBMCs. Every receptor here comes from a man younger than 40 in good health and CMV-seronegative.

The V call is TRBV7-9, the J call TRBJ1-4; no reliable D call. Germline-derived CDR1 and CDR2 are SEHNR and FQNEAQ (reference sequence). V was cut by 2 bases and J by 4 bases, with 11 bases left in between. The CDR3 runs 15 residues. As DNA, the CDR3 is TGTGCCAGCAGCTTAATGGAGACCATTAATGAAAAACTGTTTTTT. It codes for CASSLMETINEKLFF.

The chain has TRBV7-6 and TRBJ2-7; 8 bases are a match to TRBD1. This CDR3 has 15 amino acids. The junction had 7 bases not matched to a gene; V was cut back by 4 bases and J by 2 bases. Germline CDR1 SGHVS, CDR2 FNYEAQ. As DNA, the CDR3 is TGTGCCAGCAGCTCCCCAGACAGGGGAACCTACGAGCAGTACTTC. It translates to CASSSPDRGTYEQYF.

The chain recombines TRBV5-1 with TRBJ2-7, with TRBD2 matching 11 bases. This CDR3 contains 16 residues. Germline values: CDR1 SGHRS, CDR2 YFSETQ. Trimming took 0 bases from V and 4 from J; bases not matched to a gene: 6. The CDR3 DNA follows: TGCGCCAGCAGCTTGGTGCTAGCGGGGGGTCTGTACGAGCAGTACTTC. This translates into CASSLVLAGGLYEQYF.

The gene calls are TRBV29-1 and TRBJ1-2; the D gene is possibly TRBD1 (5 bases). Germline V gene sequence: CDR1 SQVTM, CDR2 ANQGSEA. The CDR3 consists of 14 residues. V lost 0 bases and J 4 bases, leaving 12 bases between the germline ends. The CDR3 here is CSVEDPGRAYGYTF. The CDR3 coding sequence is TGCAGCGTTGAAGATCCGGGCAGGGCCTATGGCTACACCTTC. The entire variable domain, with the rest obtained from reference TRBV29-1 and TRBJ1-2, is as follows: SAVISQKPSRDICQRGTSLTIQCQVDSQVTMMFWYRQQPGQSLTLIATANQGSEATYESGFVIDKFPISRPNLTFSTLTVSNMSPEDSSIYLCSVEDPGRAYGYTFGSGTRLTVV.

The chain has TRBV2 and TRBJ2-5; 7 bases match TRBD2. This CDR3 has 18 residues. The junction had 21 bases not matched to a gene; V was cut back by 7 bases and J by 4 bases. CDR1 SNHLY and CDR2 FYNNEI come from the germline V gene. CDR3 nucleotides: TGTGCCAGCACCGTCGGGCTAGCGGCCACCCCCGAGCGAGAGACCCAGTACTTC. Translation gives CASTVGLAATPERETQYF.

The chain combines TRBV6-1 with TRBJ1-5; 12 bases are shared with TRBD1. This CDR3 comprises 15 residues. Germline CDR1 MNHNS, CDR2 SASEGT. J was trimmed by 6 bases and V by 8 bases; bases with no gene match: 8. CDR3 region: CASSTGTGGGQPQHF. The CDR3 DNA sequence: TGTGCCAGCTCTACCGGGACAGGGGGCGGTCAGCCCCAGCATTTT.

The V and J genes are TRBV5-1 and TRBJ2-1, with D possibly matching TRBD2 (6 bases). This CDR3 region has 13 residues. From germline, CDR1 is SGHRS and CDR2 YFSETQ. V was shortened by 6 bases and J by 3 bases, with 10 bases between the two germline ends. The CDR3 DNA reads TGCGCCAGCACCGACGGGGGCTACAATGAGCAGTTCTTC. Translated, it gives CASTDGGYNEQFF.

The J gene is TRBJ1-4, the V gene TRBV6-1; TRBD1 agrees at 7 bases. The germline V gene encodes CDR1 MNHNS and CDR2 SASEGT. This CDR3 has 13 residues. The V segment lost 0 bases and the J segment 10 bases; nucleotides outside the gene matches: 2. This chain's CDR3 is CASSEAGGVKLFF. CDR3 sequence (DNA): TGTGCCAGCAGTGAAGCAGGGGGCGTAAAACTGTTTTTT.

The chain recombines TRBV14 with TRBJ2-2, with TRBD2 as a possible D gene (6 bases). CDR1 SGHDN and CDR2 FVKESK come from the germline V gene. V lost 0 bases and J 4 bases, leaving 12 bases between the germline ends. This CDR3 contains 16 residues. In nucleotides, the CDR3 is TGTGCCAGCAGCCAAGATTTGGGGGGTCGCACCGGGGAGCTGTTTTTT. This codes for CASSQDLGGRTGELFF. Looking up the rest from reference TRBV14 and TRBJ2-2 gives the full variable domain: EAGVTQFPSHSVIEKGQTVTLRCDPISGHDNLYWYRRVMGKEIKFLLHFVKESKQDESGMPNNRFLAERTGGTYSTLKVQPAELEDSGVYFCASSQDLGGRTGELFFGEGSRLTVL.